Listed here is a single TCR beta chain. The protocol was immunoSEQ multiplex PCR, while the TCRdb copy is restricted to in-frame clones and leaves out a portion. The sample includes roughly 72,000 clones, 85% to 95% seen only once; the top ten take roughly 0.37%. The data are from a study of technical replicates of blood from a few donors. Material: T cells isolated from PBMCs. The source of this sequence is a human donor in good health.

CDR3 sequence reads: CASSLGSYGGSTNQPQHF. DNA of the CDR3: TGCGCCAGCAGCTTAGGGTCTTACGGGGGATCCACAAATCAGCCCCAGCATTTT. This chain joins TRBV5-1 and TRBJ1-5; D might be TRBD1 (5 bases). Germline-derived CDR1 and CDR2 are SGHRS and YFSETQ. Trimming removed 2 bases at V and 4 bases at J, with 22 bases between. CDR3 length: 18 residues.